The clone carrying this T cell receptor beta chain has ten or more counts. The data were taken from a study of blood T cells in healthy people across ages. Primed by a sample-barcoded 5' primer and a J-beta primer mix, a second PCR proceeded for about 6 to 11 cycles. Via MiXCR, TCRdb re-called the 5' RACE reads, giving one row per CDR3 protein. The sample lists 630,000 or so distinct CDR3 sequences, approximately 30% seen once, with around a sixth in the top ten. The CDR3 sequence is 16 residues long. Germline CDR1 is MNHNS and CDR2 is SASEGT. Trimming pared 8 bases from V and 4 bases from J, leaving 23 bases between.

This TCR was recovered from an elderly woman in good health. Sequences were obtained from blood. J is TRBJ2-5 and V is TRBV6-1; D could derive from TRBD1 or TRBD2 (6 bases each). CDR3 DNA: TGTGCCAGCTCCTTAGAAGTTCCGGGGGCGGGAGAGACCCAGTACTTC. It specifies CASSLEVPGAGETQYF.